This T cell receptor (beta chain) was sequenced for a study of OX40 agonist ivuxolimab in advanced cancers. About the research overall: Dose-escalation patients suffered from hepatocellular carcinoma, melanoma, renal cell or head and neck cancer. Participants, 82.7% male, averaged approximately 65 years of age, ranging from about 20 to 79. Study-level results: More expanded clones were found, on average, in CD8+ than in CD4+ T cells.

Excluded were patients having autoimmune disease history or systemic immunosuppression. Comment on this clone: Its antigen is still unknown.

Clones were read by immunoSEQ multiplex PCR, and TCRdb kept only the in-frame ones, dropping some. The sample has just under 65,000 clones; about four fifths are singletons. The CDR3 is 17 amino acids. Germline CDR1 MGHRA, CDR2 YSYEKL. Trimming removed 4 bases from V and 0 bases from J; junction bases left unmatched: 7. Sequencing used CD4+ or CD8+ T cells sorted from blood, obtained in a trial of the OX40 agonist ivuxolimab. The sequence derives from an adult with an advanced solid tumor such as melanoma, head and neck, liver or kidney cancer. The rearrangement uses TRBV4-1 and TRBJ2-5, with TRBD2 matching 11 bases. Here the CDR3 reads CASSRTSGGTYQETQYF. The CDR3 DNA reads as TGCGCCAGCAGCCGTACTAGCGGGGGAACGTACCAAGAGACCCAGTACTTC.